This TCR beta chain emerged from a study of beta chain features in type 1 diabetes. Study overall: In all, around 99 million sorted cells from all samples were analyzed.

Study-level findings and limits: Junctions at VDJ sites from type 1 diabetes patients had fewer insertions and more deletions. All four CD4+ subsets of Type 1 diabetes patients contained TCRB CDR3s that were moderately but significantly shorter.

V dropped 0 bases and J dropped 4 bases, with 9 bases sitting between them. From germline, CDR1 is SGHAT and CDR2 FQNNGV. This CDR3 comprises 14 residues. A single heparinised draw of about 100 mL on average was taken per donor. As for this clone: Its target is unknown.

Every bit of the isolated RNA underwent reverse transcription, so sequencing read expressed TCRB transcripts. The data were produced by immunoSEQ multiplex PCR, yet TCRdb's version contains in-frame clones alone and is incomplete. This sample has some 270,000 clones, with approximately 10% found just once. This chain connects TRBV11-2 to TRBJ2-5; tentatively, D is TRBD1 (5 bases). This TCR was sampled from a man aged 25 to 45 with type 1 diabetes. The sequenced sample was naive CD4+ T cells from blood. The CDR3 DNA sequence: TGTGCCAGCAGCTTAGACAGGACAAGAGAGACCCAGTACTTC. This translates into CASSLDRTRETQYF.